A single sample is the source of the 6 T cell receptor beta chains below, sequenced in a study of CD8 T cells in ankylosing spondylitis. TCRdb reprocessed the 5' RACE reads with MiXCR, giving one entry per CDR3 protein. The table records 340,000 or so distinct CDR3 sequences, roughly 15% of them present only once. The sequencing sample was made of blood, either unsorted or a sorted T cell fraction (not recorded which). Receptors originate from a male donor with ankylosing spondylitis or in good health (not recorded which).

This clonotype was seen more than once but under ten times. This rearrangement joins TRBV11-2 to TRBJ2-3; no firm D call. V lost 5 bases, J lost 1 base, and 16 bases lay in between. The CDR3 covers 16 residues. The germline gives CDR1 SGHAT, CDR2 FQNNGV. CDR3 DNA sequence: TGTGCCAGCAGCCTCAGTGATTGGGTAGGCACAGATACGCAGTATTTT. Protein sequence: CASSLSDWVGTDTQYF.

The chain carries TRBV6-1 and TRBJ2-1; TRBD2 matches at 14 bases. The junction had 9 bases not matched to a gene; V was cut back by 6 bases and J by 8 bases. CDR3 length: 16 amino acids. Germline V gene sequence: CDR1 MNHNS, CDR2 SASEGT. The CDR3 reads CASRSGGLAGGDEQFF. Written as DNA, the CDR3 is TGTGCCAGCAGGTCAGGAGGACTAGCGGGGGGTGATGAGCAGTTCTTC.

Of note for this clonotype: Possible read error: a much larger clone is one base away. The CDR3 coding sequence is TGTGCCACCCATGACAGGGGCACTGAAGCTTTCTTT. As protein: CATHDRGTEAFF. The V and J genes are TRBV5-4 and TRBJ1-1; 8 nucleotides line up with TRBD1. The CDR3 has 12 amino acids. Germline CDR1 is SGHNT and CDR2 is YYREEE (reference sequence). V shed 9 bases and J 4 bases; nucleotides not matched to a gene: 5.

The sample holds a few counts of this clonotype. The chain has TRBV2 and TRBJ2-7, with a possible D match to TRBD1 (6 bases). The CDR3 runs 14 residues. Germline V lookup: CDR1 SNHLY, CDR2 FYNNEI. V lost 2 bases and J lost 4, with 12 bases in between. The CDR3 reads CASSENRAEYEQYF. CDR3 nucleotides: TGTGCCAGCAGTGAAAACAGGGCCGAGTACGAGCAGTACTTC.

To note about this clonotype: No conserved phenylalanine or tryptophan ends this CDR3, so it is likely a read error. The rearrangement joins TRBV5-1 to TRBJ2-5, with D possibly being TRBD2 (6 bases). Trimming removed 4 bases at V and 2 bases at J, with 12 bases between. The CDR3 sequence is 14 residues long. Germline-derived CDR1 and CDR2 are SGHRS and YFSETQ. The CDR3 loop reads CASSPGGIQETQYL. The CDR3 DNA reads as TGCGCCAGCAGCCCCGGAGGGATACAAGAGACCCAGTACCTC.

The V gene is TRBV7-2, the J gene TRBJ2-7; 15 nucleotides align to TRBD2. CDR1 is SGHTA and CDR2 is FQGNSA in the germline V gene. After removal of 5 bases from V and 4 bases from J, the junction contained 6 bases not matched to a gene. The CDR3 contains 16 residues. The chain's CDR3 is CASSPTGTSGGYEQYF. The DNA for the CDR3 is TGTGCCAGCAGCCCTACCGGGACTAGCGGGGGGTACGAGCAGTACTTC.